What follows are 9 T cell receptor beta chains derived from one specimen sequenced in a study of response to subunit inactivated influenza vaccine. TCRdb ran MiXCR on the RT-PCR reads and lists one entry per CDR3 protein. The table records hundreds of thousands of distinct CDR3 sequences, around a sixth of them present only once. The sequencing used PBMCs from blood, collected less than 13 days after vaccination. The receptors shown here come from a man between 50 and 59 years old who received an inactivated influenza vaccine.

The rearrangement links TRBV7-8 to TRBJ2-7, with 10 positions matching TRBD2. The V gene end was trimmed by 2 bases and the J gene end by 4 bases; junction bases not matched to a gene: 5. The germline CDR1 and CDR2 sequences are SGHVS and FQNEAQ. The CDR3 contains 15 residues. Here the CDR3 reads CASSLSGGDLYEQYF. CDR3 DNA sequence: TGTGCCAGCAGCTTAAGCGGGGGGGACCTTTACGAGCAGTACTTC.

This clonotype was observed a handful of times. The chain has TRBV7-2 and TRBJ1-2, with TRBD1 as a possible D gene (5 bases). CDR3 length: 12 residues. Trimming took 5 bases from V and 7 from J, leaving 11 bases between them. Per germline, CDR1 SGHTA and CDR2 FQGNSA. The CDR3 DNA reads as TGTGCCAGCAGCCCAGGGTTGAGTGGCTACACCTTC. Its protein product is CASSPGLSGYTF.

The chain links TRBV3-1 to TRBJ1-2; 9 bases are shared with TRBD1. The CDR3 runs to 12 residues. V shed 4 bases, J shed 12 bases, and the junction held 6 bases outside the gene matches. Germline V lookup: CDR1 LGHDT, CDR2 YNNKEL (reference sequence). For the CDR3, the DNA is TGTGCCAGCAGCCGCCCGGGACAGGGTAACACCTTC. It is translated as CASSRPGQGNTF.

This clonotype was counted only a few times. The rearrangement uses TRBV4-1 and TRBJ2-5, with D perhaps given as TRBD1 or TRBD2 (5 bases each). Deletions cut 5 bases from V and 5 bases from J, with 15 bases between. The CDR3 spans 14 residues. Germline V gives CDR1 MGHRA, CDR2 YSYEKL. The CDR3 region has the DNA TGCGCCAGCAGCGCTGTTGAGGGGTTGGAGACCCAGTACTTC. This translates into CASSAVEGLETQYF.

This clonotype was recorded at least ten times. The chain couples TRBV28 to TRBJ2-1, with D possibly being TRBD1 (6 bases). The V gene lost 5 bases and the J gene lost 1 base, with 15 bases spanning the gap. Germline assignment: CDR1 MDHEN and CDR2 SYDVKM. There are 16 residues in the CDR3. CDR3 in DNA: TGTGCCAGCAGTAGTGAGGGGGAGATTTCCTACAATGAGCAGTTCTTC. Its protein product is CASSSEGEISYNEQFF. Full variable domain (rest looked up from reference TRBV28 and TRBJ2-1): DVKVTQSSRYLVKRTGEKVFLECVQDMDHENMFWYRQDPGLGLRLIYFSYDVKMKEKGDIPEGYSVSREKKERFSLILESASTNQTSMYLCASSSEGEISYNEQFFGPGTRLTVL.

V usage is TRBV11-2 and J usage is TRBJ2-3, with 10 bases that match TRBD2. CDR3 length: 15 residues. V lost 4 bases to trimming and J lost 6 bases; unmatched junction nucleotides: 7. The germline CDR1 and CDR2 sequences are SGHAT and FQNNGV. CDR3 sequence reads: CASSSSGGVWDTQYF. The CDR3 DNA follows: TGTGCCAGCAGCTCCAGCGGGGGGGTCTGGGATACGCAGTATTTT.

About this clonotype: Germline is not matched at one junction end, which may reflect a read error. The CDR3 bases are TGTGCCAGCAGCGTAGATCTGAACTCCGGGGAGCTGTTTTTT. It specifies CASSVDLNSGELFF. The chain is built from TRBV9 and TRBJ2-2; no clear D. The V gene's germline CDR1 is SGDLS and CDR2 YYNGEE. The CDR3 is 14 amino acids.

The chain recombines TRBV11-2 with TRBJ1-2; no firm D call. V lost 5 bases to trimming and J lost 7 bases, with 11 bases between them. The germline V gene encodes CDR1 SGHAT and CDR2 FQNNGV. This CDR3 contains 12 residues. The CDR3 sequence: CASSPDRRGYTF. As DNA, the CDR3 is TGTGCCAGCAGCCCCGACCGTCGTGGCTACACCTTC.

V and J are TRBV5-1 and TRBJ2-3; perhaps TRBD2 as D (6 bases). V lost 6 bases and J lost 4, with 18 bases in between. The germline CDR1 and CDR2 sequences are SGHRS and YFSETQ. This CDR3 spans 15 amino acids. The CDR3 sequence is CASKRLVTGADTQYF. The CDR3 region has the DNA TGCGCCAGCAAGAGACTAGTTACGGGGGCAGATACGCAGTATTTT.